This T cell receptor (beta chain) was captured in a study of T cells in Graves' hyperthyroidism and ophthalmopathy. General study results and limits: Most thyroid clonotypes expanded above 0.001 were also detected in blood. Ophthalmopathy was model-predicted a median about 7.1 months pre-onset.

The V end was cut by 4 bases, the J end by 8 bases, with 15 bases between. CDR1 is ENHRY, CDR2 SYGVKD, per germline. This CDR3 has 15 amino acids. Reasons for excluding patients were uncontrolled infection, other autoimmune disease, pregnancy or lactation. On this clonotype itself: Its antigen remains unknown.

What was amplified from RNA transcripts were TCR beta CDR3 regions. An initial round of RT-PCR targeting the TCR CDR3 relied on the HTBI primer set. In TCRdb, the multiplex PCR reads were re-called with MiXCR into one record per CDR3 protein. The top ten clones hold about 20% of a sample with about 570,000 distinct CDR3 sequences, 40% to 55% of them seen once. This TCR was sampled from an adult woman with Graves' disease, either hyperthyroidism or ophthalmopathy (not recorded which). The source material was peripheral blood or thyroid tissue (not recorded which). V and J are TRBV10-3 and TRBJ1-6, with TRBD1 as a possible D gene (5 bases). CDR3 in amino acids: CAISALRGIYSPLHF. In DNA, the CDR3 is TGTGCCATCAGTGCTTTGAGGGGCATTTATTCACCCCTCCACTTT.